This TCR beta chain was profiled in a study of blood T cell repertoires in COVID-19. The wider study: Italy, Spain and the United States were the sources of the convalescent and acute COVID-19 samples. Sample material is recorded as cDNA or gDNA derived from T cells, B-cell-depleted T cells, or PBMCs.

TCRdb's copy holds only in-frame clones and misses some; the assay was immunoSEQ multiplex PCR. The data show tens of thousands of clones, roughly 80% seen once. Germline CDR1 SGHAT, CDR2 FQNNGV. The CDR3 has 15 residues. V lost 6 bases, J lost 2 bases, and 5 bases stayed unmatched. The Seattle site enrolled patients during active infection and followed them longitudinally. The origin of this receptor is a man in his 70s with COVID-19, enrolled during active disease. The chain links TRBV11-2 to TRBJ1-3, with 9 bases aligning to TRBD1. Sequencing was performed on peripheral blood. The CDR3 bases are TGTGCCAGCAGTAATAACAGGGGGCCTGGAAACACCATATATTTT. Protein sequence: CASSNNRGPGNTIYF. Using reference TRBV11-2 and TRBJ1-3 for the parts outside the CDR3, the full variable domain is EAGVAQSPRYKIIEKRQSVAFWCNPISGHATLYWYQQILGQGPKLLIQFQNNGVVDDSQLPKDRFSAERLKGVDSTLKIQPAKLEDSAVYLCASSNNRGPGNTIYFGEGSWLTVV.